This is a list of T cell receptor beta chains from one sample in a study of long-term antiretroviral therapy in people with HIV. Profiled with immunoSEQ multiplex PCR; TCRdb holds only in-frame clones, not every one. The top ten hold about 2.5% of the sample, which has tens of thousands of clones, 90% to 95% seen once. The sequenced sample was unsorted PBMCs, obtained 3.7 years after starting antiretroviral therapy. The receptors here all came from a woman in her forties or fifties with HIV. CDR3s include the opening cysteine and the closing phenylalanine or tryptophan.

v_call cdr3_aa
TRBV27 CASASPGQGAPPYGYTF
TRBV2 CASSPQGRAEAFF
TRBV7-2 CASSPGAGPYEQYF
TRBV30 CAWSVLPDSQYF
TRBV14 CASSRWDRAKAGELFF
TRBV4-1 CASSQEGQGARPQHF
TRBV7-7 CASRAGLTGELFF
TRBV5-1 CASSFRTGAQETQYF
TRBV6-5 CASSAGPDRDGYTF
TRBV7-8 CASSLAIAGNNSPLHF
TRBV27 CASSSQGQYGYTF
TRBV27 CASSFRLTGRLYNEQFF
TRBV5-1 CASSEQGGNTEAFF
TRBV7-9 CASSLPATYEQYF
TRBV14 CASSQFRAGNTEAFF
TRBV6-1 CASTQGQVSYEQYF
TRBV6-1 CASSVLSYRSGNTEAFF
TRBV6-5 CATLTGAGDTQYF
TRBV6-5 CATGRGNTGELFF
TRBV7-9 CASSLGGTGISGANVLTF
TRBV5-1 CASSLTGMNTEAFF
TRBV2 CASRTGQRYEQYF
TRBV30 CAWSSGGGVLGDTQYF
TRBV5-1 CASSLSLDYGYTF
TRBV9 CASSVGDRGGYEQYF
TRBV15 CATSRDRQAEDSPLHF
TRBV5-5 CASSLVATYNSPLHF
TRBV19 CASSTRNVGRENQPQHF
TRBV11-3 CASSLGPSSYEQYF
TRBV5-4 CASSFPGQPSYEQYF
TRBV7-2 CASSFVTVNTGELFF
TRBV4-2 CASSPQGTSQFF
TRBV6-5 CASRDRGRTQYF
TRBV19 CASSIGTQPQHF
TRBV9 CASSVTGSTDTQYF
TRBV5-1 CASSLAGTTGYTF
TRBV5-6 CASSSRDRHVKGDTEAFF
TRBV6-5 CASRPIDRTNSPLHF
TRBV7-2 CASSLTSTREDYGYTF
TRBV10-2 CASSESTGGNSPLHF
TRBV7-6 CASSSGTGRVEQYF
TRBV30 CAWSERGEGYTF
TRBV7-2 CASSLVGGRGEETQYF
TRBV5-4 CASSLAGAPSPLHF
TRBV5-1 CASSLIGEDYGYTF
TRBV7-9 CASSITGSINYGYTF
TRBV7-2 CASSLGVASGYEQYF
TRBV6-6 CASSYSMAPGLSPLHF
TRBV7-9 CASSLVSDEQYF
TRBV11-3 CASSLEGKESDTQYF